The 17 T cell receptor beta chains below all came from one sample that was sequenced in a study of cytomegalovirus exposure and HLA in healthy donors. PCR was performed using 60 Vbeta and 13 Jbeta primers. TCRdb keeps only in-frame clones here, not all; method: immunoSEQ multiplex PCR. The sample has 130,000 or so clones, roughly three quarters seen once. The sample was PBMCs. The receptors derive from a woman between 40 and 50 years old in good health and CMV-seronegative.

CDR3 coding DNA: TGTGCCAGCAGCTCGGGACTACAAATGGGAAAACTGTTTTTT. It translates to CASSSGLQMGKLFF. The chain has TRBV7-7 and TRBJ1-4; TRBD1 might be the D (5 bases). Germline loops: CDR1 SSHAT, CDR2 FNYEAQ (reference sequence). V dropped 4 bases and J dropped 10 bases, with 16 bases sitting between them. This CDR3 spans 14 amino acids.

Turning to this clone: The sample has other DNA sequences that encode this CDR3 too. The chain has TRBV6-5 and TRBJ1-2; perhaps TRBD1 as D (5 bases). The CDR3 is 12 amino acids. V was clipped by 2 bases and J by 7 bases, with 8 bases between them. From germline, CDR1 is MNHEY and CDR2 SVGAGI. The CDR3 sequence is CASSYRGTGYTF. CDR3 coding DNA: TGTGCCAGCAGTTACAGGGGCACTGGCTACACCTTC.

This clone was seen more than once but under ten times. The genes are TRBV27 and TRBJ2-7; 8 bases map to TRBD1. The CDR3 is made up of 14 amino acids. The germline CDR1 and CDR2 sequences are MNHEY and SMNVEV (reference sequence). Unmatched junction bases numbered 4, after V lost 2 bases and J lost 4 bases. CDR3 nucleotide sequence: TGTGCCAGCAGTTTAGTCAGGGGGCCATACGAGCAGTACTTC. Protein: CASSLVRGPYEQYF.

This sequence joins TRBV2 and TRBJ2-1; 14 bases align to TRBD2. Germline CDR1 reads SNHLY; CDR2 reads FYNNEI. With V trimmed by 9 bases and J by 7 bases, 17 bases remained unmatched. The CDR3 consists of 18 residues. CDR3 DNA sequence: TGTGCCAGTGGGGGACTAGCGGGGGAGCCCGACGGTTGGAATGAGCAGTTCTTC. Amino acid sequence: CASGGLAGEPDGWNEQFF.

This chain uses TRBV27 with TRBJ1-1, with D perhaps matching TRBD1 (6 bases). Germline V gene lookup returns CDR1 MNHEY and CDR2 SMNVEV (reference sequence). CDR3 length equals 13 residues. V dropped 8 bases and J dropped 1 base, with 11 bases sitting between them. The CDR3 coding sequence is TGTGCCAGCGGGGGGGGCTGGAACACTGAAGCTTTCTTT. Translation gives CASGGGWNTEAFF.

The chain carries TRBV2 and TRBJ1-5, with D maybe TRBD1 (5 bases). CDR3 length: 14 residues. The germline V and J ends were trimmed by 4 bases and 6 bases, with 13 bases remaining between them. Germline CDR1 SNHLY, CDR2 FYNNEI. The CDR3 DNA sequence: TGTGCCAGCAGTGTGGGGGGATCCGGTCAGCCCCAGCATTTT. The encoded protein is CASSVGGSGQPQHF. The full variable domain, with the rest looked up from reference TRBV2 and TRBJ1-5, is EPEVTQTPSHQVTQMGQEVILRCVPISNHLYFYWYRQILGQKVEFLVSFYNNEISEKSEIFDDQFSVERPDGSNFTLKIRSTKLEDSAMYFCASSVGGSGQPQHFGDGTRLSIL.

This chain uses TRBV6-4 with TRBJ1-1; D gene uncertain. The CDR3 spans 14 residues. V lost 2 bases and J 5 bases, leaving 12 bases between the germline ends. CDR1 is MRHNA and CDR2 is SNTAGT in the germline V gene. In DNA form, the CDR3 reads TGTGCCAGCAGTGACCGGGAGTACGGTACTGAAGCTTTCTTT. Translated, it gives CASSDREYGTEAFF.

J is TRBJ2-4 and V is TRBV2, with D possibly being TRBD1 (5 bases). This CDR3 contains 15 residues. Germline assignment: CDR1 SNHLY and CDR2 FYNNEI. Trimming pared 4 bases from V and 0 bases from J, leaving 10 bases between. DNA of the CDR3: TGTGCCAGCAGTGGAGACAGACTAGCCAAAAACATTCAGTACTTC. Translating gives CASSGDRLAKNIQYF.

The chain uses TRBV2 and TRBJ1-5; D gene ambiguous. The V gene lost 6 bases and the J gene lost 0 bases, with 12 bases spanning the gap. The CDR3 covers 15 residues. Per the germline V gene, CDR1 is SNHLY and CDR2 is FYNNEI. CDR3 DNA: TGTGCCAGCAGCGCCGAAACTAGTAGCAATCAGCCCCAGCATTTT. Amino acids: CASSAETSSNQPQHF.

This rearrangement joins TRBV7-9 to TRBJ1-2; no reliable D call. The length of the CDR3 is 14 residues. V was shortened by 0 bases and J by 7 bases, with 12 bases between the two germline ends. CDR1 SEHNR and CDR2 FQNEAQ come from the germline V gene (reference sequence). This chain's CDR3 is CASSLASDVGGYTF. The CDR3, as DNA: TGTGCCAGCAGCTTAGCCAGCGATGTCGGTGGCTACACCTTC.

The chain has TRBV6-1 and TRBJ1-1, with D possibly TRBD1 on 6 matching bases. Germline loops: CDR1 MNHNS, CDR2 SASEGT. The germline V and J ends were trimmed by 5 bases and 1 base, with 11 bases remaining between them. There are 14 residues in the CDR3. The CDR3 sequence: CASSTGIENTEAFF. In nucleotides, the CDR3 is TGTGCCAGCAGTACAGGGATCGAGAACACTGAAGCTTTCTTT.

The chain links TRBV6-5 to TRBJ1-1; tentative D call: TRBD1 (6 bases). CDR1 and CDR2 from the germline V gene are MNHEY and SVGAGI. This CDR3 is 14 amino acids long. V shed 2 bases and J shed 2 bases, with 9 bases lying between them. This CDR3 reads CASSYRTENTEAFF. CDR3 DNA sequence: TGTGCCAGCAGTTACCGGACAGAAAACACTGAAGCTTTCTTT.

As DNA, the CDR3 is TGCGCCAGCAGCCACCGACAGGGGGTATCAACTAATGAAAAACTGTTTTTT. It yields the protein CASSHRQGVSTNEKLFF. The rearrangement joins TRBV4-1 to TRBJ1-4, with 9 bases fitting TRBD1. Germline values: CDR1 MGHRA, CDR2 YSYEKL. The CDR3 runs 17 residues. Trimming cost V 3 bases and J 0 bases; bases outside gene matches: 5.

This chain uses TRBV14 with TRBJ1-1; D perhaps matches TRBD1 (6 bases). The CDR3 spans 15 residues. The V end was cut by 3 bases, the J end by 6 bases, with 17 bases between. Germline CDR1 reads SGHDN; CDR2 reads FVKESK. CDR3 bases: TGTGCCAGCAGCCACCCTAGAGGGGGAAGGCCTGAAGCTTTCTTT. Protein product: CASSHPRGGRPEAFF.

A few counts support this clone. The chain recombines TRBV4-1 with TRBJ1-1; 10 bases line up with TRBD1. Germline V gives CDR1 MGHRA, CDR2 YSYEKL. This CDR3 contains 20 residues. V trimming: 4 bases; J trimming: 3 bases; junction bases outside the gene matches: 20. CDR3 region: CASSLHYPTRDRGWDTEAFF. In DNA, the CDR3 is TGCGCCAGCAGCCTCCATTACCCAACCCGGGACAGGGGATGGGACACTGAAGCTTTCTTT.

The V gene is TRBV5-4, the J gene TRBJ2-1; possibly TRBD1 for D (6 bases). Germline loops: CDR1 SGHNT, CDR2 YYREEE (reference sequence). The CDR3 extends over 14 amino acids. The ends were cut back, 4 bases at V and 7 bases at J, with 15 bases in the middle. CDR3 loop: CASSLDQGLNEQFF. The CDR3 DNA reads as TGTGCCAGCAGCCTAGACCAGGGGTTGAATGAGCAGTTCTTC.

The chain combines TRBV9 with TRBJ1-2; 10 bases line up with TRBD1. Germline CDR1 SGDLS, CDR2 YYNGEE. This CDR3 is built from 16 residues. J gave up 5 bases and V 4 bases, and 11 bases lay outside the gene matches. The CDR3 DNA reads TGTGCCAGCAGCCTTGGGACAGGGGAAATCCCTTATGGCTACACCTTC. As protein: CASSLGTGEIPYGYTF. Supplemented by reference TRBV9 and TRBJ1-2, the full variable domain reads DSGVTQTPKHLITATGQRVTLRCSPRSGDLSVYWYQQSLDQGLQFLIQYYNGEERAKGNILERFSAQQFPDLHSELNLSSLELGDSALYFCASSLGTGEIPYGYTFGSGTRLTVV.